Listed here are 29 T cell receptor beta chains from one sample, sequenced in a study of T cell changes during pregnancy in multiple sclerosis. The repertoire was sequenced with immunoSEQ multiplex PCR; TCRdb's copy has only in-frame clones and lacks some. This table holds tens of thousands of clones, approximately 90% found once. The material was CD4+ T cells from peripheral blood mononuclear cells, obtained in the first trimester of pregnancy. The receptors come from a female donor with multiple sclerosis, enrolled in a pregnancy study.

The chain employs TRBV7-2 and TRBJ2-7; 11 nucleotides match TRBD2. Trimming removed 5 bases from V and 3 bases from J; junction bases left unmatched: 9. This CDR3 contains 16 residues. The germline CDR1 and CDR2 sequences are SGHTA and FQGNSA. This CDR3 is CASSRRSGGAVYEQYF. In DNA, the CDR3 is TGTGCCAGCAGCCGGCGTAGCGGGGGGGCTGTCTACGAGCAGTACTTC.

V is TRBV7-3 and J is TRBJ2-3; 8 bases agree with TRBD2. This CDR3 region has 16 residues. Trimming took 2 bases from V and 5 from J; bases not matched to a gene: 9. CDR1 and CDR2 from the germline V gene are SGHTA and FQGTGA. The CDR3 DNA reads TGTGCCAGCAGCTTATTTGGCGGGAGGCCGGGAGATACGCAGTATTTT. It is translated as CASSLFGGRPGDTQYF. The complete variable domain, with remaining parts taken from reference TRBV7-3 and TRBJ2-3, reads GAGVSQTPSNKVTEKGKYVELRCDPISGHTALYWYRQSLGQGPEFLIYFQGTGAADDSGLPNDRFFAVRPEGSVSTLKIQRTERGDSAVYLCASSLFGGRPGDTQYFGPGTRLTVL.

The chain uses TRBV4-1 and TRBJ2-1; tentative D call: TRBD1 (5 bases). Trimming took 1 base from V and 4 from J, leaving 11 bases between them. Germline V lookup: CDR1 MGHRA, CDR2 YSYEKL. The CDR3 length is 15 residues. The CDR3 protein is CASSQVTGPYNEQFF. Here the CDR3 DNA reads TGCGCCAGCAGCCAAGTTACAGGACCTTACAATGAGCAGTTCTTC.

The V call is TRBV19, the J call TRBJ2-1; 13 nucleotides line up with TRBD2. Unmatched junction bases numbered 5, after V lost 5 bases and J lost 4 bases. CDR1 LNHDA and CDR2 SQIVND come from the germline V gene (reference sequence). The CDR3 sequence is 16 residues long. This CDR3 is CASSPGTSGAYNEQFF. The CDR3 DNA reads TGTGCCAGTAGTCCGGGGACTAGCGGGGCGTACAATGAGCAGTTCTTC.

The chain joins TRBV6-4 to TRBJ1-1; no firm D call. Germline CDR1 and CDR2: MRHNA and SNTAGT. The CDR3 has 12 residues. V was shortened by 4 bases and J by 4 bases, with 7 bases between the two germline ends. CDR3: CASSVRPTEAFF. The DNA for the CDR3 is TGTGCCAGCAGTGTCCGTCCCACTGAAGCTTTCTTT.

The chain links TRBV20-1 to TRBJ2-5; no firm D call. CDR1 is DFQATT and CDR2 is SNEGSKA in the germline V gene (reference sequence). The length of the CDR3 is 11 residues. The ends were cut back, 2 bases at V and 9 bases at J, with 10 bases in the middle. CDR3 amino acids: CSARPKLPQYF. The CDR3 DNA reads TGCAGTGCTAGACCCAAACTCCCCCAGTACTTC.

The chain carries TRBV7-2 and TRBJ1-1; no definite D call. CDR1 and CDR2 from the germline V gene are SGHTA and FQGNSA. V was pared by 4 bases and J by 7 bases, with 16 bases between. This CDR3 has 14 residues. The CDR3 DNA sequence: TGTGCCAGCAGCTCCCCGGGGTCCTGGATTGAAGCTTTCTTT. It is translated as CASSSPGSWIEAFF. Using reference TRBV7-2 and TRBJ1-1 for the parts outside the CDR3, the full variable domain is GAGVSQSPSNKVTEKGKDVELRCDPISGHTALYWYRQSLGQGLEFLIYFQGNSAPDKSGLPSDRFSAERTGGSVSTLTIQRTQQEDSAVYLCASSSPGSWIEAFFGQGTRLTVV.

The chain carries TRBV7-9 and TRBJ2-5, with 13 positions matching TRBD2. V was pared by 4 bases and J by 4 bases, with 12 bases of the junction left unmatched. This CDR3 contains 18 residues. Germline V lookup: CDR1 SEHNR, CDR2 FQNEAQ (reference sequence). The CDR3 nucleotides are TGTGCCAGCAGCTACCTGGGACTAGCGGGAATGAGAGGAGAGACCCAGTACTTC. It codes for CASSYLGLAGMRGETQYF.

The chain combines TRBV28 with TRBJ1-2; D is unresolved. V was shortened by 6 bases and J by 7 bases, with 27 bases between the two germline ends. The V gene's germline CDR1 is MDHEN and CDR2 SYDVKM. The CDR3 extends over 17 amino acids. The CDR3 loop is CASSYPSRGFGVGGYTF. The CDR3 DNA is TGTGCCAGCAGCTACCCCTCGAGAGGTTTCGGGGTCGGTGGCTACACCTTC.

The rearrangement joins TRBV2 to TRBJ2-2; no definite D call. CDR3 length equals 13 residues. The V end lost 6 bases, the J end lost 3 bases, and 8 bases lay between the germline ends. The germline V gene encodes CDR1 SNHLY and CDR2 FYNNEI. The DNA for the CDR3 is TGTGCCAGCAGACCCTATGACACCGGGGAGCTGTTTTTT. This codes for CASRPYDTGELFF.

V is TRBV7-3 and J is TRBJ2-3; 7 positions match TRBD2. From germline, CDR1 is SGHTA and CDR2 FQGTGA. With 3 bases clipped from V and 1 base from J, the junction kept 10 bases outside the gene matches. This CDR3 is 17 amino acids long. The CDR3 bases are TGTGCCAGCAGCTTTTTAGGCGGGAGAGACGGCACAGATACGCAGTATTTT. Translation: CASSFLGGRDGTDTQYF.

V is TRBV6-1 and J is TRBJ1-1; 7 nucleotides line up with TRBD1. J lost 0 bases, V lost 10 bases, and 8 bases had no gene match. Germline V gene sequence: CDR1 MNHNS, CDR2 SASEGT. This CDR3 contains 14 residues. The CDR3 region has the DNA TGTGCCACCCCTGCAGGGGGTATGAACACTGAAGCTTTCTTT. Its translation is CATPAGGMNTEAFF.

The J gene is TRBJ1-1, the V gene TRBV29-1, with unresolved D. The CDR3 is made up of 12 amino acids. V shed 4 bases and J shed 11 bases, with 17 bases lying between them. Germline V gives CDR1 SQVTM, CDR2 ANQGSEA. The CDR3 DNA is TGCAGCGTTGGAAGCGAGGGTCGGTGGGCTTTCTTT. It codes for CSVGSEGRWAFF.

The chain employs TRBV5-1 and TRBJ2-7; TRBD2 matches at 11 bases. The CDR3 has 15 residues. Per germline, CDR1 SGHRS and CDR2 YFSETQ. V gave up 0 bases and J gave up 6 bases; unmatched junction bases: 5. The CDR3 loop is CASSLEGLAGGEQYF. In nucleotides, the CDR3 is TGCGCCAGCAGCTTGGAAGGTCTAGCGGGAGGCGAGCAGTACTTC.

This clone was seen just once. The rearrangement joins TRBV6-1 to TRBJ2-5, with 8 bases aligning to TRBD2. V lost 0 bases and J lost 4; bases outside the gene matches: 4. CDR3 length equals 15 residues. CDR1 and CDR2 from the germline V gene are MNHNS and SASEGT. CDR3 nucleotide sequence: TGTGCCAGCAGTGAAGCGCGGGGGGCCCCAGAGACCCAGTACTTC. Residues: CASSEARGAPETQYF.

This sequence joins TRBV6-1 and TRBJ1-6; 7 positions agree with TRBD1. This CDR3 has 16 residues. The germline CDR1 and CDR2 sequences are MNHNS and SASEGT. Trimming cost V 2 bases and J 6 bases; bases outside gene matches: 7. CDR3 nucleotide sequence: TGTGCCAGCAGTGAATCCGCGGGACAGAGTAATTCACCCCTCCACTTT. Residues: CASSESAGQSNSPLHF.

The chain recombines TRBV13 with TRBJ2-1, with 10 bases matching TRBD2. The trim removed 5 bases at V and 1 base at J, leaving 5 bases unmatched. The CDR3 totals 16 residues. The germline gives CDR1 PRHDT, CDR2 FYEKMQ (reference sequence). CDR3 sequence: CASSILAGVSYNEQFF. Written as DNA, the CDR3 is TGTGCCAGCAGCATTCTAGCGGGAGTATCCTACAATGAGCAGTTCTTC.

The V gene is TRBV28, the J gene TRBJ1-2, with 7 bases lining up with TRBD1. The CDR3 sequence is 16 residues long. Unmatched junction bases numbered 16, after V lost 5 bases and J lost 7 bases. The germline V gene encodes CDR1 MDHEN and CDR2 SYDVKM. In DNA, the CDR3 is TGTGCCAGCAGTGGACAGGCTGGTTGGGGGGCAGGTGGCTACACCTTC. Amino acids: CASSGQAGWGAGGYTF.

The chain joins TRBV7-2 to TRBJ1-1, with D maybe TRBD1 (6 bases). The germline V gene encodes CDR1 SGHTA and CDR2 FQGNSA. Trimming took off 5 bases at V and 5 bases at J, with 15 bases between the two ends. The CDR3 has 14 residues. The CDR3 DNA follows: TGTGCCAGCAGCGTATACAGGGAGCGGACTGAAGCTTTCTTT. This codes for CASSVYRERTEAFF.

The CDR3 loop is CASSERTGRETQYF. The CDR3 bases are TGTGCCAGCAGTGAACGTACAGGGCGGGAGACCCAGTACTTC. The genes are TRBV2 and TRBJ2-5; tentative D call: TRBD1 (6 bases). The V and J ends lost 2 bases and 5 bases respectively, with 12 bases between them. The CDR3 is made up of 14 amino acids. The germline gives CDR1 SNHLY, CDR2 FYNNEI.

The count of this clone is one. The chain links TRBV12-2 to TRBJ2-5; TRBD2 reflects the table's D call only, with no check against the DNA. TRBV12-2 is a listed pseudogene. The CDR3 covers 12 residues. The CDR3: CASRSEQETQYF. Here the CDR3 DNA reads TGTGCAAGTCGCTCCGAGCAAGAGACCCAGTACTTC.

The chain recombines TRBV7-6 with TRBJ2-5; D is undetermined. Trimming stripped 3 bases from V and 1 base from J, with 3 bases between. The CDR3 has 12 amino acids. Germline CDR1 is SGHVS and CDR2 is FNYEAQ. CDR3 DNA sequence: TGTGCCAGCAGCTTTCTCCAAGAGACCCAGTACTTC. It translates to CASSFLQETQYF.

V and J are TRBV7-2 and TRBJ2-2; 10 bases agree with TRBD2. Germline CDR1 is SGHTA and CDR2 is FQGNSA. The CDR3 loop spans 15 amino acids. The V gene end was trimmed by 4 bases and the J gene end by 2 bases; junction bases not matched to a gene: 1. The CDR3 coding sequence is TGTGCCAGCAGCTCTAGCGGGAGTAACACCGGGGAGCTGTTTTTT. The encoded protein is CASSSSGSNTGELFF.

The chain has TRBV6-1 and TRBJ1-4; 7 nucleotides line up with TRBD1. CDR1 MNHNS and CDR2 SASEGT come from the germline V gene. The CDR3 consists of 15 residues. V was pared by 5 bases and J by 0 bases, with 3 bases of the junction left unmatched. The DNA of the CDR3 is TGTGCCAGCAGTCGTCAGGGGGCAACTAATGAAAAACTGTTTTTT. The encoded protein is CASSRQGATNEKLFF.

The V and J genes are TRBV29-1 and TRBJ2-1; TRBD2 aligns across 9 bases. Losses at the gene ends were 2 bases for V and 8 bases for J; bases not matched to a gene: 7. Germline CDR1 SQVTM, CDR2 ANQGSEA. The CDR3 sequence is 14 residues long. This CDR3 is CSVELAGGLDEQFF. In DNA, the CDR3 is TGCAGCGTTGAACTGGCGGGAGGGTTGGATGAGCAGTTCTTC.

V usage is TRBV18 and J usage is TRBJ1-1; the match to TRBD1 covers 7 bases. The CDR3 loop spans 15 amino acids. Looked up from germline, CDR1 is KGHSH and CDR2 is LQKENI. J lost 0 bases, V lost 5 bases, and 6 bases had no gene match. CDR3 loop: CASSAATGMNTEAFF. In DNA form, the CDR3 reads TGTGCCAGCTCAGCGGCGACAGGGATGAACACTGAAGCTTTCTTT.

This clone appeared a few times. The CDR3: CASSLDLRGNTEAFF. CDR3 nucleotides: TGTGCCAGCAGCTTGGATTTACGGGGGAACACTGAAGCTTTCTTT. This rearrangement joins TRBV5-5 to TRBJ1-1, with unresolved D. V shed 0 bases and J shed 1 base, with 10 bases lying between them. This CDR3 is built from 15 residues. CDR1 SGHKS and CDR2 YYEKEE come from the germline V gene (reference sequence).

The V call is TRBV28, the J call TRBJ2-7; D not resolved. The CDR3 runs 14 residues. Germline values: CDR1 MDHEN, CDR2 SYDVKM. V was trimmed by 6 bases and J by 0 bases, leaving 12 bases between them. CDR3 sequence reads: CASSTEMSSYEQYF. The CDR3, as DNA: TGTGCCAGCAGCACAGAGATGAGCTCCTACGAGCAGTACTTC.

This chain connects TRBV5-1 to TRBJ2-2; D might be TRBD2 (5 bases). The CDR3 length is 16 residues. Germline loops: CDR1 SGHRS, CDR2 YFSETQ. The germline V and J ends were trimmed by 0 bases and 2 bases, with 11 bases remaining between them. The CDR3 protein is CASSLESGSNTGELFF. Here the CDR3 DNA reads TGCGCCAGCAGCTTGGAGTCGGGGTCTAACACCGGGGAGCTGTTTTTT.